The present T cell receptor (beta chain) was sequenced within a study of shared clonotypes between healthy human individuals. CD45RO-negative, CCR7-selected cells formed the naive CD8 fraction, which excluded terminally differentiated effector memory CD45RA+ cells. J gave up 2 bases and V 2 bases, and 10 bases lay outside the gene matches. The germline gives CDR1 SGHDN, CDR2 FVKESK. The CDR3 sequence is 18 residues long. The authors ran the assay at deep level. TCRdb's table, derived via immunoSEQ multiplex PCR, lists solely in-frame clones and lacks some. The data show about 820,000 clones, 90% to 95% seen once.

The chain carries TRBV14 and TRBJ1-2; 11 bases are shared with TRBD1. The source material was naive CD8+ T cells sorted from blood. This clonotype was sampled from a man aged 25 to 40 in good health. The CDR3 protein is CASSQFPRDRGSNYGYTF. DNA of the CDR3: TGTGCCAGCAGCCAATTCCCCCGGGACAGGGGGTCCAACTATGGCTACACCTTC. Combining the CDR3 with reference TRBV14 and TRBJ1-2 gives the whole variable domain EAGVTQFPSHSVIEKGQTVTLRCDPISGHDNLYWYRRVMGKEIKFLLHFVKESKQDESGMPNNRFLAERTGGTYSTLKVQPAELEDSGVYFCASSQFPRDRGSNYGYTFGSGTRLTVV.